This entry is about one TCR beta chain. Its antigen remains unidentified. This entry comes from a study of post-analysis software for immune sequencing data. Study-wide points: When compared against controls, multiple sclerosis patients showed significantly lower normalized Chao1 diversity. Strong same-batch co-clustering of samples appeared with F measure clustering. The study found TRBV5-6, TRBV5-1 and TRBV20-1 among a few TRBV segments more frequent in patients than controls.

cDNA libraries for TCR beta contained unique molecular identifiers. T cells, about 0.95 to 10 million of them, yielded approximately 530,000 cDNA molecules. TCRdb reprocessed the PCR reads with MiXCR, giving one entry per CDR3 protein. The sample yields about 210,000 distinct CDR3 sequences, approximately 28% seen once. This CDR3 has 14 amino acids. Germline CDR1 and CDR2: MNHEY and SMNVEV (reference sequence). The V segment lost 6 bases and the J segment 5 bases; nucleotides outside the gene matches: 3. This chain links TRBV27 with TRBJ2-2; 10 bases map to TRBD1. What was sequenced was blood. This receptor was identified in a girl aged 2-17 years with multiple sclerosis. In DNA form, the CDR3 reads TGTGCCAGCAGGAGGACAGGGGGGACCGGGGAGCTGTTTTTT. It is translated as CASRRTGGTGELFF.